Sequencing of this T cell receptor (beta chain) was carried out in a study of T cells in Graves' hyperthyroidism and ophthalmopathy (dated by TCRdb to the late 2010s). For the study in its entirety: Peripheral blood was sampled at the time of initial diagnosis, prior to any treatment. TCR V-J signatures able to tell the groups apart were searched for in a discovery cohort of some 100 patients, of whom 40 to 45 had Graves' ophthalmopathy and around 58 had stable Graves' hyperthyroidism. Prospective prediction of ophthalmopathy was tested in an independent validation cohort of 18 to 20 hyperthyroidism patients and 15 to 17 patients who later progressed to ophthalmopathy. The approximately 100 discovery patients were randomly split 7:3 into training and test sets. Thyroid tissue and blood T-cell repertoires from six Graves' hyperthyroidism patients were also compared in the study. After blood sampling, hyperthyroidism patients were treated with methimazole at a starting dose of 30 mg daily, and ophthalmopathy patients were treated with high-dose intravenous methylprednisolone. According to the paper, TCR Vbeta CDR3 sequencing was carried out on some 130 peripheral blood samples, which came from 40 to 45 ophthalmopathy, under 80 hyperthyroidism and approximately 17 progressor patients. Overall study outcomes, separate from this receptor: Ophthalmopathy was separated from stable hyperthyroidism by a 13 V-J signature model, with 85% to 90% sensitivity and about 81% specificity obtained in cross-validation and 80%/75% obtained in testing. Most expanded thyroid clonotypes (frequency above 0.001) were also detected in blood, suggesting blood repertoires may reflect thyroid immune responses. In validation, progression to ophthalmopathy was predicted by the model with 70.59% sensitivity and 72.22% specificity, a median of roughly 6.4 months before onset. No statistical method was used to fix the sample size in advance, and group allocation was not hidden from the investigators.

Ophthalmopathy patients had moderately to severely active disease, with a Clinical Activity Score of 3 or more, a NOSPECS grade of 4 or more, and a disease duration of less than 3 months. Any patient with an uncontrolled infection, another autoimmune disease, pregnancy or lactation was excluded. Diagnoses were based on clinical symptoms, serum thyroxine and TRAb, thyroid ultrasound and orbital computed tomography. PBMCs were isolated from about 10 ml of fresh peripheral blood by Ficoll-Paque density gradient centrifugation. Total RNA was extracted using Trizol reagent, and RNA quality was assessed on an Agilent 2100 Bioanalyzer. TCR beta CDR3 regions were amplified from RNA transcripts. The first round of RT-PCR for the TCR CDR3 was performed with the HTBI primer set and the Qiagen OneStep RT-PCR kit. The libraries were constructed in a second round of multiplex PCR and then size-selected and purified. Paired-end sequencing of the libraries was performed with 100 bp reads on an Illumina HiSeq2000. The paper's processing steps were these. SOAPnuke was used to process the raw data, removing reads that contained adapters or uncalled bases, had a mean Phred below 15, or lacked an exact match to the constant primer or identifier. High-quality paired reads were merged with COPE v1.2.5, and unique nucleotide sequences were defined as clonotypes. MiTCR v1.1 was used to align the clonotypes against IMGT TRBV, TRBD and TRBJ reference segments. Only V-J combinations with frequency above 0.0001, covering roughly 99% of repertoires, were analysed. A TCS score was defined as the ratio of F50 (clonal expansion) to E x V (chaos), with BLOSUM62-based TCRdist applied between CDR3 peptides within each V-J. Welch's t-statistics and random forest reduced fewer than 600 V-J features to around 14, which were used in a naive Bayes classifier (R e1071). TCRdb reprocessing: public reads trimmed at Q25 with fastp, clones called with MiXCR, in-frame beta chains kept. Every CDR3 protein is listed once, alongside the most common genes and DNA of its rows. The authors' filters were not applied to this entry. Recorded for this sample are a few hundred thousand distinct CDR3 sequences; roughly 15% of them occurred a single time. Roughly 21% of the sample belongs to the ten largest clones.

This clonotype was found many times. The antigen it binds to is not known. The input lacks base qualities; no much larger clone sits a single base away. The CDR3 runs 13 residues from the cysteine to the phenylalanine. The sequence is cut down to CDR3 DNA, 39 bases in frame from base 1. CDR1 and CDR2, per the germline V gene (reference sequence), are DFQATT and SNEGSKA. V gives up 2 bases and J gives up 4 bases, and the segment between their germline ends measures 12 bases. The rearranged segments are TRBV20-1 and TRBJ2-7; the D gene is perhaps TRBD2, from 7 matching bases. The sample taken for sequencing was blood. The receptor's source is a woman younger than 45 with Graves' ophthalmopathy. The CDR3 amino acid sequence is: CSARPGGQYEQYF. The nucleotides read TGCAGTGCTAGACCCGGGGGGCAATACGAGCAGTACTTC.